This is a list of T cell receptor beta chains from one sample in a study of blood T cell repertoires in COVID-19. Method: immunoSEQ multiplex PCR; TCRdb's copy keeps in-frame clones and lacks some. Of fewer than 300,000 clones in the sample, about 85% are singletons; the top ten hold 0.87%. The sequencing input was peripheral blood. The receptors come from a human donor with COVID-19, enrolled during active disease. The donor label of this sample is uncertain. Each CDR3 is given with its conserved first and last residue. D genes are given only for firm matches. Only some rows state a clone size, as once, few, many or a class for expanded clones.

V gene: TRBV3-1/TRBV3-2
D gene: -
J gene: TRBJ1-5
clone size: -
CDR3 DNA: TGTGCCAGCAGCCAAGATCAGGCGTCCAATCAGCCCCAGCATTTT
CDR3 protein: CASSQDQASNQPQHF

V gene: TRBV6-6
D gene: TRBD1
J gene: TRBJ1-1
clone size: -
CDR3 DNA: TGTGCCAGCAGTATAGCACAGGGGGGAACTGAAGCTTTCTTT
CDR3 protein: CASSIAQGGTEAFF

V gene: TRBV18
D gene: -
J gene: TRBJ1-1
clone size: few
CDR3 DNA: TGTGCCAGCTCACCGGAAGCAGGGTTGACTGAAGCTTTCTTT
CDR3 protein: CASSPEAGLTEAFF

V gene: TRBV6-1
D gene: TRBD1
J gene: TRBJ2-5
clone size: -
CDR3 DNA: TGTGCCAGCAGTGAAAACAGGGGACGACAAGAGACCCAGTACTTC
CDR3 protein: CASSENRGRQETQYF

V gene: TRBV7-9
D gene: TRBD2
J gene: TRBJ2-7
clone size: -
CDR3 DNA: TGTGCCAGCAGCTTAGAAGCGGCGGGAGCCTACGAGCAGTACTTC
CDR3 protein: CASSLEAAGAYEQYF

V gene: TRBV3-1/TRBV3-2
D gene: TRBD1
J gene: TRBJ1-1
clone size: -
CDR3 DNA: TGTGCCAGCAGCCAAGGTACAGGGGAAGCTGAAGCTTTCTTT
CDR3 protein: CASSQGTGEAEAFF

V gene: TRBV19
D gene: -
J gene: TRBJ1-5
clone size: -
CDR3 DNA: TGTGCTGGGGGCGGGAATCAGCCCCAGCATTTT
CDR3 protein: CAGGGNQPQHF

V gene: TRBV18
D gene: -
J gene: TRBJ2-5
clone size: -
CDR3 DNA: TGTGCCAGCTCACTCGGCGGGCAAGAGACCCAGTACTTC
CDR3 protein: CASSLGGQETQYF

V gene: TRBV25-1
D gene: TRBD2
J gene: TRBJ2-3
clone size: -
CDR3 DNA: TGTGCCAGCAGTGACCCATGGACTAGCGGGCTCTTGGATACGCAGTATTTT
CDR3 protein: CASSDPWTSGLLDTQYF

V gene: TRBV6-6
D gene: -
J gene: TRBJ1-3
clone size: few
CDR3 DNA: TGTGCCAGCAGTCAACAGGGCTCTGGAAACACCATATATTTT
CDR3 protein: CASSQQGSGNTIYF

V gene: TRBV28
D gene: -
J gene: TRBJ2-7
clone size: -
CDR3 DNA: TGTGCCTTGGGGACAAATGCCTACGAGCAGTACTTC
CDR3 protein: CALGTNAYEQYF

V gene: TRBV19
D gene: -
J gene: TRBJ1-1
clone size: -
CDR3 DNA: TGTGCCAGTAGTATGGGGGATCAGGGGTGGACTGAAGCTTTCTTT
CDR3 protein: CASSMGDQGWTEAFF

V gene: TRBV27
D gene: TRBD1
J gene: TRBJ2-5
clone size: -
CDR3 DNA: TGTGCCAGCAGTCCCGGGACAGGGCTGGAGACCCAGTACTTC
CDR3 protein: CASSPGTGLETQYF

V gene: TRBV19
D gene: -
J gene: TRBJ1-4
clone size: -
CDR3 DNA: TGTGCCAGTAGTCGGGGAACACGGAATGAAAAACTGTTTTTT
CDR3 protein: CASSRGTRNEKLFF

V gene: TRBV3-1/TRBV3-2
D gene: TRBD1
J gene: TRBJ2-5
clone size: -
CDR3 DNA: TGTGCCAGCAGCCCTTTTCTGACAGGGAAAGAGACCCAGTACTTC
CDR3 protein: CASSPFLTGKETQYF

V gene: TRBV12-3/TRBV12-4
D gene: -
J gene: TRBJ1-5
clone size: once
CDR3 DNA: TGTGCCAGCACCGGTGCCTTTAATCAGCCCCAGCATTTT
CDR3 protein: CASTGAFNQPQHF

V gene: TRBV7-2
D gene: TRBD2
J gene: TRBJ2-1
clone size: -
CDR3 DNA: TGTGCCAGCAGCCCGACTAGCTCAGGATACAATGAGCAGTTCTTC
CDR3 protein: CASSPTSSGYNEQFF

V gene: TRBV5-6
D gene: TRBD1
J gene: TRBJ1-4
clone size: -
CDR3 DNA: TGTGCCAGCAGCCTCGGACAGGGCTTGGGGACTAATGAAAAACTGTTTTTT
CDR3 protein: CASSLGQGLGTNEKLFF

V gene: TRBV5-4
D gene: TRBD1
J gene: TRBJ2-7
clone size: -
CDR3 DNA: TGTGCCAGCAGCAGGGATGGGCAGGGGGACGAGCAGTACTTC
CDR3 protein: CASSRDGQGDEQYF

V gene: TRBV30
D gene: -
J gene: TRBJ1-2
clone size: -
CDR3 DNA: TGTGCCTGGAACAGCGGCGGCGGCTACACCTTC
CDR3 protein: CAWNSGGGYTF

V gene: TRBV5-1
D gene: -
J gene: TRBJ1-5
clone size: once
CDR3 DNA: TGCGCCAGCAGCTTGGGGGCAGGCGGGATCAATCAGCCCCAGCATTTT
CDR3 protein: CASSLGAGGINQPQHF

V gene: TRBV28
D gene: -
J gene: TRBJ2-3
clone size: few
CDR3 DNA: TGTGCCAGCAGTGGCGGGGCGCAGTATTTT
CDR3 protein: CASSGGAQYF

V gene: TRBV12-3/TRBV12-4
D gene: -
J gene: TRBJ2-5
clone size: few
CDR3 DNA: TGTGCCAGCAGTTTAGACAGGGAAGAGACCCAGTACTTC
CDR3 protein: CASSLDREETQYF